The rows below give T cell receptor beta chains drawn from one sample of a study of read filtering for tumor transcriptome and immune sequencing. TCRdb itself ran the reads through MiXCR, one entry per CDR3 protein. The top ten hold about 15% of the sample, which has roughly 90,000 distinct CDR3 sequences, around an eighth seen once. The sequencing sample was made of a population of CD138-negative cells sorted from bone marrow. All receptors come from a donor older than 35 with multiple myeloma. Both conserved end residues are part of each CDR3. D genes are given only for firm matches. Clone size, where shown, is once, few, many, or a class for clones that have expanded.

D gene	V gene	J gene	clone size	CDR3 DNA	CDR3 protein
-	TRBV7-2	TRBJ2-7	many	TGTGCCAGCAGCTTAACCCAGTACATTAATTCCACCTACGAGCAGTACTTC	CASSLTQYINSTYEQYF
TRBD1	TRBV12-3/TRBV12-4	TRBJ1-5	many	TGTGCCAGCAGTTTATCGACAGGGAGCAATCAGCCCCAGCATTTT	CASSLSTGSNQPQHF
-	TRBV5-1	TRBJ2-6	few	TGCGCCAGCAGCGGCAGGGTTGGCCCCTCTGGGGCCAACGCCCTGACTTTC	CASSGRVGPSGANALTF
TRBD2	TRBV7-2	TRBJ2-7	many	TGTGCCAGCAGCCTAACTAGCGTGATCTACGAGCAGTACTTC	CASSLTSVIYEQYF
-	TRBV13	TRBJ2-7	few	TGTGCCAGCAGCTTAGGCAGCGGACGGGTCTACGAGCAGTACTTC	CASSLGSGRVYEQYF
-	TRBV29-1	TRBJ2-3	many	TGCAGCGTTCTGGTCCGTAGCACAGATACGCAGTATTTT	CSVLVRSTDTQYF
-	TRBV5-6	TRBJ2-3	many	TGTGCCAGCAGCTTCGGACTCCCCACAGATACGCAGTATTTT	CASSFGLPTDTQYF
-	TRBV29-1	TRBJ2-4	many	TGCAGCGTAGCCGCCCCAAGGAACATTCAGTACTTC	CSVAAPRNIQYF
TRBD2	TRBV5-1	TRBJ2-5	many	TGCGCCAGCAGCTTGGGGTCTAGCGGGAGGTGGCAAGAGACCCAGTACTTC	CASSLGSSGRWQETQYF
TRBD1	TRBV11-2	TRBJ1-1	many	TGTGCCAGCAGCTTCCGGGACAGGGGAAACACTGAAGCTTTCTTT	CASSFRDRGNTEAFF
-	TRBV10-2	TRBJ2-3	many	TGCGCCAGCAGTGAATCATGGTACCGTCCTGGTGGAGATACGCAGTATTTT	CASSESWYRPGGDTQYF
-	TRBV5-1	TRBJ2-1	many	TGCGCCAGCCGCAACCGGGGGAGGCCCTACAATGAGCAGTTCTTC	CASRNRGRPYNEQFF
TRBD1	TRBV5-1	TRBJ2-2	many	TGCGCCAGCAGCACCCGGACAGGGAACACCGGGGAGCTGTTTTTT	CASSTRTGNTGELFF
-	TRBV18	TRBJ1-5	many	TGTGCCAGCTCACCACAGTCAAATCAGCCCCAGCATTTT	CASSPQSNQPQHF
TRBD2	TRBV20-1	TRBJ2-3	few	TGCAGTGCAGCTGGGACTAGCGGGAGAGGGGGGATCGGCACAGATACGCGGTATTTT	CSAAGTSGRGGIGTDTRYF
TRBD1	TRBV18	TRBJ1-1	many	TGTGCCAGCTCACCAGGGACAGGGAAATTTACTGAAGCTTTCTTT	CASSPGTGKFTEAFF
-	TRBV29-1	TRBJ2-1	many	TGCAGCGTTGGGGACACAAACGAGCAGTTCTTC	CSVGDTNEQFF
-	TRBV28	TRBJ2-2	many	TGTGCCAGCAGTTTAAGAAGAGGGCGCCTGGGGGAGCTGTTTTTT	CASSLRRGRLGELFF
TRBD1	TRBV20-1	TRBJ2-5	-	TGCAGTGCTAGAGGGGACAGGGGCGTCCAAGAGACCCAGTACTTC	CSARGDRGVQETQYF
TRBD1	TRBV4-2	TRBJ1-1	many	TGTGCCAGCAGCCAAGATCTCAGGACAGGGGAGCCTGAAGCTTTCTTT	CASSQDLRTGEPEAFF
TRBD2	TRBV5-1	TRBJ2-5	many	TGCGCCAGCAGCCCTGGGACTAGGCCGGAGGCCCAGTACTTC	CASSPGTRPEAQYF
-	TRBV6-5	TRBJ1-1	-	TGTGCCAGCAGTTACTCTTCAGCCACTGAAGCTTTCTTT	CASSYSSATEAFF
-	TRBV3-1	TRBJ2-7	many	TGTGCCAGCAGCCAAGGAGTTGGCTACGAGCAGTACTTC	CASSQGVGYEQYF
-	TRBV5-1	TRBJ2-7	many	TGCGCCAGCAGCTTGGGGTTCCGTGGGTACGAGCAGTACTTC	CASSLGFRGYEQYF
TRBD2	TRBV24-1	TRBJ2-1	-	TGTGCCACCAGTGGTCCGGAACTAGCGGGAGGGCCGGTTAACAATGAGCAGTTCTTC	CATSGPELAGGPVNNEQFF
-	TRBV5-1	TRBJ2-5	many	TGCGCCAGCACCCGGGACACTCTACAAGAGACCCAGTACTTC	CASTRDTLQETQYF
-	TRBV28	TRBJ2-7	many	TGTGCCAGCAGGGCAGGGACCTCCTACGAGCAGTACTTC	CASRAGTSYEQYF
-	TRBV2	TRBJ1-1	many	TGTGCCAGCAGTGAGGACGGGCGGGGCACTGAAGCTTTCTTT	CASSEDGRGTEAFF
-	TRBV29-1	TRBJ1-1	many	TGCAGCGTTGATGACAGGCGATTGAACACTGAAGCTTTCTTT	CSVDDRRLNTEAFF
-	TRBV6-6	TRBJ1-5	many	TGTGCCAGCAGTTACAGGGGAAACAATCAGCCCCAGCATTTT	CASSYRGNNQPQHF
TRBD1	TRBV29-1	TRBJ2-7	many	TGCAGCGTTGATGGGGGGACAGGTTCCTACGAGCAGTACTTC	CSVDGGTGSYEQYF